The T cell receptor (beta chain) under discussion was sequenced for a study of blood T cells in healthy people across ages. Findings and limits, study-wide: Roughly linear age-related decline in beta diversity appeared, significant by age 40. Diversity was higher, and naive CD4+ cells more numerous, in long-lived donors than in aged donors.

With respect to this clonotype: Its antigen is currently unknown.

With 6 bases removed from V and 6 bases from J, the gap between germline ends came to 8 bases. This CDR3 region has 11 residues. CDR1 is SGHAT and CDR2 is FQDESV in the germline V gene (reference sequence). Through a sample-barcoded 5' primer and a J-beta primer mix, a second PCR was run for roughly 6 to 12 cycles. TCRdb reprocessed the 5' RACE reads via MiXCR and lists one record per CDR3 protein. The sample records about 1.8 million distinct CDR3 sequences, about 50% being singletons. Healthy Caucasians from Russia aged 6 to 90 served as donors. Researchers collected 7.5 to 10 milliliters of peripheral blood from every single donor.

The rearrangement joins TRBV11-1 to TRBJ2-5; D ambiguous. This TCR was sampled from a woman aged 40 to 50 in good health. The source material was blood. CDR3 sequence: CASRAEQTQYF. CDR3 DNA sequence: TGTGCCAGCAGGGCGGAACAGACCCAGTACTTC.